The 11 T cell receptor beta chains below come from one sample, sequenced in a study of beta chain features in type 1 diabetes (dated by TCRdb to 2017 to 2018). Libraries came from the immunoSEQ multiplex PCR assay. All of the isolated RNA was reverse transcribed with the High Capacity cDNA Reverse Transcription Kit, so expressed TCRB transcripts were sequenced. The source is immuneACCESS, and TCRdb retained only in-frame sequences with V and J called. Part of the clones is not carried over; for the studies checked, unresolved V genes explain less than half of this, and the remainder is unexplained. The table for this sample lists about 110,000 clones; 30% to 40% of them were counted only once. Clones ranked in the top ten supply approximately 0.065% of the sample. Sequences were obtained from stem cell memory CD4+ T cells from blood. This specimen's cell subset or site label, interpreted: stem cell-like memory CD4+ T cells. The receptors were gathered from a woman younger than 30 in good health.

The rearrangement uses TRBV18 and TRBJ2-7; no definite D call. Germline V lookup: CDR1 KGHSH, CDR2 LQKENI. V was shortened by 3 bases and J by 3 bases, with 12 bases between the two germline ends. CDR3 size: 14 residues. The CDR3 DNA reads TGTGCCAGCTCACCCTCAGGTAGAGACTACGAGCAGTACTTC. Its translation: CASSPSGRDYEQYF.

The V call is TRBV5-1, the J call TRBJ2-1; TRBD2 is a possible D gene (6 bases). Germline V lookup: CDR1 SGHRS, CDR2 YFSETQ. This CDR3 region has 15 residues. Trimming removed 0 bases from V and 4 bases from J, with 11 bases in between. In DNA, the CDR3 is TGCGCCAGCAGCTTGGTTGCGGGAACTTACAATGAGCAGTTCTTC. Translated: CASSLVAGTYNEQFF.

The chain links TRBV18 to TRBJ2-7; perhaps TRBD1 as D (5 bases). The germline gives CDR1 KGHSH, CDR2 LQKENI. This CDR3 is 14 amino acids long. Trimming cost V 0 bases and J 7 bases, with 13 bases left between them. The CDR3 here is CASSPPQGPREQYF. The CDR3 DNA reads TGTGCCAGCTCACCACCGCAGGGCCCCAGGGAGCAGTACTTC.

With respect to this clone: The junction does not match germline at one end; this may be a read error. This sequence joins TRBV28 and TRBJ2-5; possibly TRBD1 for D (7 bases). This CDR3 contains 11 residues. Looked up from germline, CDR1 is MDHEN and CDR2 is SYDVKM. CDR3 sequence: CASSLRRGQHF. Written as DNA, the CDR3 is TGTGCCAGCAGTTTAAGGAGGGGACAGCACTTC.

The chain is built from TRBV28 and TRBJ2-1; 7 bases are a match to TRBD1. In germline, CDR1 is MDHEN, CDR2 SYDVKM. Trimming removed 5 bases from V and 4 bases from J; junction bases left unmatched: 8. The CDR3 contains 15 residues. The CDR3 DNA is TGTGCCAGCAGTGAATACAGGGGTCTTTACAATGAGCAGTTCTTC. Translation: CASSEYRGLYNEQFF.

This chain uses TRBV18 with TRBJ2-3, with TRBD2 matching 10 bases. Germline V lookup: CDR1 KGHSH, CDR2 LQKENI. The V segment lost 3 bases and the J segment 7 bases; nucleotides outside the gene matches: 10. The CDR3 loop spans 16 amino acids. The DNA of the CDR3 is TGTGCCAGCTCACCCGGGCTAGCGGGAGCGATAAATACGCAGTATTTT. Amino acid sequence: CASSPGLAGAINTQYF.

This clone occurred a few times. The chain carries TRBV2 and TRBJ2-1, with 7 bases lining up with TRBD1. V shed 8 bases and J 6 bases; nucleotides not matched to a gene: 7. The CDR3 consists of 13 residues. CDR1 SNHLY and CDR2 FYNNEI come from the germline V gene. CDR3: CASSGQVRNEQFF. The CDR3 DNA is TGTGCCAGCTCAGGACAGGTTCGCAATGAGCAGTTCTTC.

This clone was picked up a small number of times. This chain connects TRBV29-1 to TRBJ2-7, with 10 bases matching TRBD1. The V segment lost 5 bases and the J segment 2 bases; nucleotides outside the gene matches: 6. The CDR3 runs to 14 residues. Germline loops: CDR1 SQVTM, CDR2 ANQGSEA. The CDR3 reads CSVTRTGGPYEQYF. CDR3 sequence (DNA): TGCAGCGTTACCAGGACAGGGGGTCCCTACGAGCAGTACTTC.

This clone was recorded a few times. CDR3 bases: TGTGCCAGCACTCACACCGGGGAGCTGTTTTTT. This codes for CASTHTGELFF. J is TRBJ2-2 and V is TRBV7-9; unclear D gene. The CDR3 contains 11 residues. CDR1 SEHNR and CDR2 FQNEAQ come from the germline V gene (reference sequence). Deletions cut 7 bases from V and 3 bases from J, with 3 bases between.

This chain links TRBV5-1 with TRBJ2-1; a possible D gene is TRBD1 (6 bases). V lost 5 bases and J 5 bases, leaving 17 bases between the germline ends. This CDR3 spans 15 amino acids. Germline lookup yields CDR1 SGHRS and CDR2 YFSETQ. In DNA, the CDR3 is TGCGCCAGCAGTTCCGGTACAGGGTCTAACAATGAGCAGTTCTTC. Translation gives CASSSGTGSNNEQFF. The complete variable domain, with remaining parts taken from reference TRBV5-1 and TRBJ2-1, reads KAGVTQTPRYLIKTRGQQVTLSCSPISGHRSVSWYQQTPGQGLQFLFEYFSETQRNKGNFPGRFSGRQFSNSRSEMNVSTLELGDSALYLCASSSGTGSNNEQFFGPGTRLTVL.

The chain employs TRBV5-1 and TRBJ2-7, with 10 bases aligning to TRBD2. Germline V gene lookup returns CDR1 SGHRS and CDR2 YFSETQ. V trimming: 1 base; J trimming: 3 bases; junction bases outside the gene matches: 4. CDR3 length equals 15 residues. The CDR3 loop is CASSLPTSGIYEQYF. The CDR3 DNA follows: TGCGCCAGCAGCTTGCCCACTAGCGGGATCTACGAGCAGTACTTC.